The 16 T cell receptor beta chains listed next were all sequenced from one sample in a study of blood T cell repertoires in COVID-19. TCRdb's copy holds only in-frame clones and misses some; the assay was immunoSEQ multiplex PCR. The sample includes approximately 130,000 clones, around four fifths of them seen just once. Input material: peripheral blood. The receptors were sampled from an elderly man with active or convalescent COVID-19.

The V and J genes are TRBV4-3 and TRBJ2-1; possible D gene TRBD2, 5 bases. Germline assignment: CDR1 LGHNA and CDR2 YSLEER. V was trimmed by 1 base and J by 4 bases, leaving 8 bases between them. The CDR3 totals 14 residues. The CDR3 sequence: CASSQVGEYNEQFF. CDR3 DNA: TGCGCCAGCAGCCAAGTTGGGGAGTACAATGAGCAGTTCTTC.

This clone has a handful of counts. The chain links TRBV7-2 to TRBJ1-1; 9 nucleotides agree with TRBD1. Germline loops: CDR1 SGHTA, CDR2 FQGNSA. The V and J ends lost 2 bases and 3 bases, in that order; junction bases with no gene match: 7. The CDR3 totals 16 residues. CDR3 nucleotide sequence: TGTGCCAGCAGCTTAAAAGGGGGACAGGGTTACACTGAAGCTTTCTTT. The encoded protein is CASSLKGGQGYTEAFF.

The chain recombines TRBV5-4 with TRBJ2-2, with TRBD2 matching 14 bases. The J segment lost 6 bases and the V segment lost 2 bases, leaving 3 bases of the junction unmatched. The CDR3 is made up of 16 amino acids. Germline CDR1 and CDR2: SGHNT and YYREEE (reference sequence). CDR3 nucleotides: TGTGCCAGCAGCTTTAAGACTAGCGGGGGGGCCGGGGAGCTGTTTTTT. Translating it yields CASSFKTSGGAGELFF.

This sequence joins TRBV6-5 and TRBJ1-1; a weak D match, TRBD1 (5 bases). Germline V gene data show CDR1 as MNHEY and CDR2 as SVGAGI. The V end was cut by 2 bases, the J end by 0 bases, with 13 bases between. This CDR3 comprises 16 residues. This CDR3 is CASSYGALDMNTEAFF. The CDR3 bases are TGTGCCAGCAGTTACGGGGCCCTCGATATGAACACTGAAGCTTTCTTT.

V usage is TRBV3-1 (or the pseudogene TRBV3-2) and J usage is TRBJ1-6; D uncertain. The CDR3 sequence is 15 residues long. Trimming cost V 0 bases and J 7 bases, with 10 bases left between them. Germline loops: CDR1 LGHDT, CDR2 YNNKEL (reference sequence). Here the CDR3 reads CASSQEFTSNSPLHF. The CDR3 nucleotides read TGTGCCAGCAGCCAAGAATTCACATCAAATTCACCCCTCCACTTT.

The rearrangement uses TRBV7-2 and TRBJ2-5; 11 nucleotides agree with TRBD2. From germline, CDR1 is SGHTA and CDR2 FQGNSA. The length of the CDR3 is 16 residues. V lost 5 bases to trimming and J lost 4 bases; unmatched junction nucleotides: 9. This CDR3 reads CASSPRVLAGGETQYF. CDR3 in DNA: TGTGCCAGCAGCCCTCGGGTCCTAGCGGGGGGAGAGACCCAGTACTTC. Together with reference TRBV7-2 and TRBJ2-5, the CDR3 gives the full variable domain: GAGVSQSPSNKVTEKGKDVELRCDPISGHTALYWYRQSLGQGLEFLIYFQGNSAPDKSGLPSDRFSAERTGGSVSTLTIQRTQQEDSAVYLCASSPRVLAGGETQYFGPGTRLLVL.

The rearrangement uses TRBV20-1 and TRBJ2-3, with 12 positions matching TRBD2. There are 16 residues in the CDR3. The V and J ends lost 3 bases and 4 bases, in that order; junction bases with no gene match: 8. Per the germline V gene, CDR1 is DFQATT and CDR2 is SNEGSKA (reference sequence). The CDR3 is CSASGLAGGRADTQYF. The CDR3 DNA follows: TGCAGTGCTAGTGGGCTAGCGGGGGGGCGCGCAGATACGCAGTATTTT.

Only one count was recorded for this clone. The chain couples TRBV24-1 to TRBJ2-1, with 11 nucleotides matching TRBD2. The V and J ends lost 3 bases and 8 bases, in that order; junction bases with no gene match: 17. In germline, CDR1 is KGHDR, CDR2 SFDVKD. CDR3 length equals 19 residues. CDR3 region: CATSDARPTGTSGLDEQFF. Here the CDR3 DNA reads TGTGCCACCAGTGATGCCCGCCCAACCGGGACTAGCGGACTCGATGAGCAGTTCTTC.

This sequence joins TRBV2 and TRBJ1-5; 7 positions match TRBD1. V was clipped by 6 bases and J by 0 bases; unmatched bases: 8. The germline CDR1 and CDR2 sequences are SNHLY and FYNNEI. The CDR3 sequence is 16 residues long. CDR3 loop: CASSLQGITSNQPQHF. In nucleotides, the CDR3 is TGTGCCAGCAGCTTACAGGGGATTACTAGCAATCAGCCCCAGCATTTT.

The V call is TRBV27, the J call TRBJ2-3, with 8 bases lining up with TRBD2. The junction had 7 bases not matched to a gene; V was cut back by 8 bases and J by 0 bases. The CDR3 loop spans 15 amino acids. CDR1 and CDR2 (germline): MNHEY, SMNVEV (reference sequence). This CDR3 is CASFGGALSTDTQYF. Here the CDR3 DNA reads TGTGCCAGCTTCGGGGGGGCACTAAGCACAGATACGCAGTATTTT.

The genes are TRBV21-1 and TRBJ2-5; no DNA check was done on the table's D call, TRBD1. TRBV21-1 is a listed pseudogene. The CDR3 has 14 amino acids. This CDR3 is CASSKGQIVETQYF. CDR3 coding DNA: TGTGCCAGCAGCAAAGGACAGATTGTGGAGACCCAGTACTTC.

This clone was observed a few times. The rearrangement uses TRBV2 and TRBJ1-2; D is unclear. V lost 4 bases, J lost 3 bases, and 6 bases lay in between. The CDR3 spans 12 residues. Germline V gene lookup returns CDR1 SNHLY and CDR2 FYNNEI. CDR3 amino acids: CASSVVDYGYTF. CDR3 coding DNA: TGTGCCAGCAGTGTCGTCGACTATGGCTACACCTTC. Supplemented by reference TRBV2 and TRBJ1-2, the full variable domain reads EPEVTQTPSHQVTQMGQEVILRCVPISNHLYFYWYRQILGQKVEFLVSFYNNEISEKSEIFDDQFSVERPDGSNFTLKIRSTKLEDSAMYFCASSVVDYGYTFGSGTRLTVV.

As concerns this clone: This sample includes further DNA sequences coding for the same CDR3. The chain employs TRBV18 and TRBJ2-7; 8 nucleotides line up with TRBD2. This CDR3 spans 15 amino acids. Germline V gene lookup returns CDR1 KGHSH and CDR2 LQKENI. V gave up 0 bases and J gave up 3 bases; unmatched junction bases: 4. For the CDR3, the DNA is TGTGCCAGCTCACCACCGGGCGGGACTAGCTACGAGCAGTACTTC. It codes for CASSPPGGTSYEQYF. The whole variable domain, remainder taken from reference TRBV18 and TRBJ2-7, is NAGVMQNPRHLVRRRGQEARLRCSPMKGHSHVYWYRQLPEEGLKFMVYLQKENIIDESGMPKERFSAEFPKEGPSILRIQQVVRGDSAAYFCASSPPGGTSYEQYFGPGTRLTVT.

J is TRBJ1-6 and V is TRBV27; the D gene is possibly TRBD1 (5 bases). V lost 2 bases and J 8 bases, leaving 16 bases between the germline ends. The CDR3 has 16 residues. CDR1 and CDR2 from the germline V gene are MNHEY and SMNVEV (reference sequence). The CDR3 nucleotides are TGTGCCAGCAGTTTAAGGGGCGGGGGGGGTCATTCACCCCTCCACTTT. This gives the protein CASSLRGGGGHSPLHF.

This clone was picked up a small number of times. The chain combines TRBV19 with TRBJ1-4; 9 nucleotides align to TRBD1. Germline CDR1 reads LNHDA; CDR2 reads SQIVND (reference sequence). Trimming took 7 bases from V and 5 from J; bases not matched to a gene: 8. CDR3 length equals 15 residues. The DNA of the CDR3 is TGTGCCAGTACCCAGCGTGGGACAGGGAATGAAAAACTGTTTTTT. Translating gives CASTQRGTGNEKLFF.

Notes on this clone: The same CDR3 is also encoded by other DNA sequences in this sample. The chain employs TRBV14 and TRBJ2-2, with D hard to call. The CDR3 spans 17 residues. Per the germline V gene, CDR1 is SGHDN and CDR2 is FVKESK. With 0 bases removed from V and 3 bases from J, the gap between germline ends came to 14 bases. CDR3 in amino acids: CASSQDQRLLDTGELFF. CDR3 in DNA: TGTGCCAGCAGCCAAGACCAGAGGTTGTTGGACACCGGGGAGCTGTTTTTT.